The 25 T cell receptor beta chains presented below share a single source sample, sequenced in a study of CXCR3-negative and CXCR3-positive naive CD8 T cells. Libraries of TRB cDNA were made by 5' RACE and carried UMIs. TCRdb re-called the 5' RACE reads and shows each CDR3 protein once, DNA omitted. The specimen's table records about 130,000 distinct CDR3 sequences. No cognate antigen is known for these TCRs. Study-wide results and caveats: Hydrophobicity was higher for TRB CDR3s found in CXCR3-positive naive cells than in CXCR3-negative naive cells.

Sample: naive CXCR3+ CD8+ T cells from blood. The subset was: CD45RO-CCR7+CD27+CD95- naive CD8+ T cells expressing CXCR3 (TNR3+). The receptors were sampled from a human donor in good health. Some clones in this sample may be carry-over from other donors' samples.

V and J are TRBV28 and TRBJ2-7; the D gene TCRdb calls, TRBD1, cannot be checked with no DNA. The germline CDR1 and CDR2 sequences are MDHEN and SYDVKM. The CDR3 length is 15 residues. CDR3 residues: CASSFDREVIREQYF.

CDR3 in amino acids: CASSLVRGEIYEQYF. The V call is TRBV7-3, the J call TRBJ2-7; the D gene TCRdb calls, TRBD1, cannot be checked with no DNA. Germline values: CDR1 SGHTA, CDR2 FQGTGA. The CDR3 runs 15 residues. Based on the CDR3 plus reference TRBV7-3 and TRBJ2-7, the full variable domain is GAGVSQTPSNKVTEKGKYVELRCDPISGHTALYWYRQSLGQGPEFLIYFQGTGAADDSGLPNDRFFAVRPEGSVSTLKIQRTERGDSAVYLCASSLVRGEIYEQYFGPGTRLTVT.

The V call is TRBV7-9, the J call TRBJ2-1; as DNA is missing, the TRBD1 call by TCRdb cannot be tested. Germline CDR1 reads SEHNR; CDR2 reads FQNEAQ (reference sequence). The CDR3 loop spans 16 amino acids. CDR3 sequence reads: CASSPKTGLHYNEQFF.

This chain connects TRBV7-9 to TRBJ2-7; the D gene TCRdb calls, TRBD2, cannot be checked with no DNA. Germline assignment: CDR1 SEHNR and CDR2 FQNEAQ (reference sequence). There are 15 residues in the CDR3. This CDR3 reads CASSPSGGGWNEQYF.

The chain carries TRBV7-9 and TRBJ2-3; TCRdb proposes TRBD2, but this gene call is untestable without DNA. CDR1 is SEHNR and CDR2 is FQNEAQ in the germline V gene (reference sequence). The CDR3 has 16 residues. The CDR3 reads CASRLGALPDTDTQYF.

The chain recombines TRBV29-1 with TRBJ1-2. The CDR3 is 13 amino acids. Germline assignment: CDR1 SQVTM and CDR2 ANQGSEA. The CDR3: CSGGPLGSIGYTF. Filled out from reference TRBV29-1 and TRBJ1-2, the complete variable domain reads SAVISQKPSRDICQRGTSLTIQCQVDSQVTMMFWYRQQPGQSLTLIATANQGSEATYESGFVIDKFPISRPNLTFSTLTVSNMSPEDSSIYLCSGGPLGSIGYTFGSGTRLTVV.

This chain connects TRBV5-4 to TRBJ2-3; TCRdb indicates TRBD2, and absent DNA this call remains unverified. Germline V CDR1 and CDR2: SGHNT, YYREEE (reference sequence). The CDR3 is 16 residues long. Here the CDR3 reads CASSSGLAGPADTQYF.

The J gene is TRBJ2-1, the V gene TRBV4-2. Germline V lookup: CDR1 LGHNA, CDR2 YNFKEQ. This CDR3 region has 14 residues. The CDR3 is CASSQAMDGNEQFF.

The chain links TRBV27 to TRBJ2-7; TCRdb calls TRBD1, which cannot be checked without DNA. Germline lookup yields CDR1 MNHEY and CDR2 SMNVEV (reference sequence). The CDR3 covers 14 residues. Here the CDR3 reads CASSPPGHPYEQYF.

This sequence joins TRBV7-6 and TRBJ2-1; the TCRdb call, TRBD1, lacks DNA for checking. CDR1 and CDR2 from the germline V gene are SGHVS and FNYEAQ. The CDR3 runs to 14 residues. Here the CDR3 reads CASSLIETGAEQFF.

The rearrangement joins TRBV4-3 to TRBJ1-2; TCRdb names TRBD1, which stays unverified in the absence of DNA. There are 17 residues in the CDR3. The germline CDR1 and CDR2 sequences are LGHNA and YSLEER. CDR3 region: CASSQEPRTGGEGGYTF.

V and J are TRBV29-1 and TRBJ2-7; TCRdb selects TRBD1, and the lack of DNA leaves this call unchecked. CDR3 length: 15 residues. CDR1 is SQVTM and CDR2 is ANQGSEA in the germline V gene. The CDR3: CSVERWAGLTYEQYF.

The V and J genes are TRBV15 and TRBJ2-6. The CDR3 has 15 residues. Germline-derived CDR1 and CDR2 are LNHNV and YYDKDF (reference sequence). The CDR3 reads CATSRLVSGANVLTF.

This rearrangement joins TRBV7-6 to TRBJ1-3; TCRdb gives TRBD1 as the D gene, but with no DNA this cannot be confirmed. Germline V gene sequence: CDR1 SGHVS, CDR2 FNYEAQ. This CDR3 comprises 16 residues. The CDR3 protein is CASREGTGALGNTIYF. Variable domain in full (rest from reference TRBV7-6 and TRBJ1-3): GAGVSQSPRYKVTKRGQDVALRCDPISGHVSLYWYRQALGQGPEFLTYFNYEAQQDKSGLPNDRFSAERPEGSISTLTIQRTEQRDSAMYRCASREGTGALGNTIYFGEGSWLTVV.

This rearrangement joins TRBV4-3 to TRBJ2-7. Germline V gives CDR1 LGHNA, CDR2 YSLEER. CDR3 length: 15 residues. CDR3 in amino acids: CASSQEWTATYEQYF.

The gene calls are TRBV3-1 and TRBJ1-5; TCRdb calls TRBD1, which cannot be checked without DNA. This CDR3 region has 14 residues. Germline-derived CDR1 and CDR2 are LGHDT and YNNKEL (reference sequence). CDR3 residues: CASSQESGGQPQHF.

The J gene is TRBJ1-1, the V gene TRBV19; TCRdb designates TRBD1, a call that cannot be tested without DNA. CDR1 is LNHDA, CDR2 SQIVND, per germline (reference sequence). This CDR3 is 12 amino acids long. The CDR3 loop reads CASSFGATEAFF. The variable domain in full, with the rest retrieved from reference TRBV19 and TRBJ1-1, is DGGITQSPKYLFRKEGQNVTLSCEQNLNHDAMYWYRQDPGQGLRLIYYSQIVNDFQKGDIAEGYSVSREKKESFPLTVTSAQKNPTAFYLCASSFGATEAFFGQGTRLTVV.

The chain has TRBV6-2 or TRBV6-3 and TRBJ1-5; as DNA is missing, the TRBD1 call by TCRdb cannot be tested. The CDR3 runs to 14 residues. The germline V gene encodes CDR1 MNHEY and CDR2 SVGEGT. CDR3 sequence: CASSRGEAYQPQHF.

The CDR3: CASSLDLAEGHDEQFF. The V call is TRBV7-8, the J call TRBJ2-1; TCRdb names TRBD2, which stays unverified in the absence of DNA. The CDR3 is 16 residues long. CDR1 is SGHVS, CDR2 FQNEAQ, per germline.

CDR3 in amino acids: CASSPSEGYHEQYF. The rearrangement uses TRBV5-4 and TRBJ2-7; without DNA, the TCRdb call of TRBD2 cannot be checked. The CDR3 spans 14 residues. Germline V lookup: CDR1 SGHNT, CDR2 YYREEE (reference sequence).

The chain links TRBV7-6 to TRBJ1-5; as DNA is missing, the TRBD1 call by TCRdb cannot be tested. Germline CDR1 SGHVS, CDR2 FNYEAQ. CDR3 size: 15 residues. The CDR3 sequence is CASSLAGGGNQPQHF.

The chain is built from TRBV7-3 and TRBJ2-5; checking the TCRdb D call of TRBD1 is not possible without DNA. The CDR3 covers 15 residues. Germline CDR1 reads SGHTA; CDR2 reads FQGTGA. CDR3 amino acids: CASSLHGETPSRVNF.

The gene calls are TRBV19 and TRBJ2-1. The CDR3 extends over 13 amino acids. Germline V gives CDR1 LNHDA, CDR2 SQIVND (reference sequence). The CDR3 spells CASRTAPYNEQFF.

The CDR3 reads CASSVSGTGTYEQYF. The chain joins TRBV7-9 to TRBJ2-7; the D gene TCRdb calls, TRBD1, cannot be checked with no DNA. The CDR3 covers 15 residues. The germline CDR1 and CDR2 sequences are SEHNR and FQNEAQ (reference sequence). Combining the CDR3 with reference TRBV7-9 and TRBJ2-7 gives the whole variable domain DTGVSQNPRHKITKRGQNVTFRCDPISEHNRLYWYRQTLGQGPEFLTYFQNEAQLEKSRLLSDRFSAERPKGSFSTLEIQRTEQGDSAMYLCASSVSGTGTYEQYFGPGTRLTVT.

The chain combines TRBV18 with TRBJ2-7; TCRdb names TRBD1, which stays unverified in the absence of DNA. CDR1 KGHSH and CDR2 LQKENI come from the germline V gene. The CDR3 is made up of 16 amino acids. The chain's CDR3 is CASSPSPGTGGSEQYF. Together with reference TRBV18 and TRBJ2-7, the CDR3 gives the full variable domain: NAGVMQNPRHLVRRRGQEARLRCSPMKGHSHVYWYRQLPEEGLKFMVYLQKENIIDESGMPKERFSAEFPKEGPSILRIQQVVRGDSAAYFCASSPSPGTGGSEQYFGPGTRLTVT.